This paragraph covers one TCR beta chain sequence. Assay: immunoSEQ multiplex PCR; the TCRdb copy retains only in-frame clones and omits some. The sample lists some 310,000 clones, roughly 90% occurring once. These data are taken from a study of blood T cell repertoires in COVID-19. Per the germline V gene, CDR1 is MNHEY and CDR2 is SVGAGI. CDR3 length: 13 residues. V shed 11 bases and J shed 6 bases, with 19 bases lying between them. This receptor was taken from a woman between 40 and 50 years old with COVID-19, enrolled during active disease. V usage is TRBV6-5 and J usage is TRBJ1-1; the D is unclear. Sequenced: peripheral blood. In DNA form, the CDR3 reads TGTGCCGGGAGGCCCGGTGCGGCCGCTGAAGCTTTCTTT. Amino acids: CAGRPGAAAEAFF.